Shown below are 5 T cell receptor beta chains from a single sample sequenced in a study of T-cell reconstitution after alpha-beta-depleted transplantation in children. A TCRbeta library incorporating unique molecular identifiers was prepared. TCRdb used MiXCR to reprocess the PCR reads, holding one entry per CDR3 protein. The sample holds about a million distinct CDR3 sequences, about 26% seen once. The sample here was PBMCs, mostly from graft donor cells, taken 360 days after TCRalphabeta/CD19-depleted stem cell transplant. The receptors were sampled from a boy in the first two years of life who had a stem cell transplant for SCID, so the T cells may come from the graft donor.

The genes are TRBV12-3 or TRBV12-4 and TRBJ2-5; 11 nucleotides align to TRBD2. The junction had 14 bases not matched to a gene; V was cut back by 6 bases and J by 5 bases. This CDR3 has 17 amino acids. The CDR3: CASSRSGGARQFETQYF. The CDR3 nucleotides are TGTGCCAGCAGCCGTAGCGGGGGGGCCCGGCAGTTCGAGACCCAGTACTTC.

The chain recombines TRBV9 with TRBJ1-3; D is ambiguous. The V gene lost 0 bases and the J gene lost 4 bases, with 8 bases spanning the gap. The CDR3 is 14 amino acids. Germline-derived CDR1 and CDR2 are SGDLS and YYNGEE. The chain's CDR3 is CASSVAAYGNTIYF. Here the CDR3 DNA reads TGTGCCAGCAGCGTAGCCGCATACGGAAACACCATATATTTT.

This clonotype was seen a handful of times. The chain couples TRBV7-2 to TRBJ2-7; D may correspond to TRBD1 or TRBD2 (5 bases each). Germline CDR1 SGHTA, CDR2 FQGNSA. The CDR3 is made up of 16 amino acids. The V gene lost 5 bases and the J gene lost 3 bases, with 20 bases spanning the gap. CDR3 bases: TGTGCCAGCAGCCCTGGGACGTTTAGCCCCTACTACGAGCAGTACTTC. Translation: CASSPGTFSPYYEQYF. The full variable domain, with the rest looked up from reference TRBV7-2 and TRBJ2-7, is GAGVSQSPSNKVTEKGKDVELRCDPISGHTALYWYRQSLGQGLEFLIYFQGNSAPDKSGLPSDRFSAERTGGSVSTLTIQRTQQEDSAVYLCASSPGTFSPYYEQYFGPGTRLTVT.

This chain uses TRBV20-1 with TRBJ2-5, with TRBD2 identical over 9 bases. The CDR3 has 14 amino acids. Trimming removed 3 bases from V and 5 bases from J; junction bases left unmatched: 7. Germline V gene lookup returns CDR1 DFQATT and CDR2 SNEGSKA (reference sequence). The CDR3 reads CSARNRLAGETQYF. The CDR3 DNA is TGCAGTGCTAGGAATAGGCTAGCGGGGGAGACCCAGTACTTC.

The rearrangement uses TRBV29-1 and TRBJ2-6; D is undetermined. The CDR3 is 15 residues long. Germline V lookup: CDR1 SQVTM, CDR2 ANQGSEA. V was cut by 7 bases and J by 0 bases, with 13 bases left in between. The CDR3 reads CSELNSNSGANVLTF. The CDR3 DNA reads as TGCAGCGAATTAAACAGCAACTCTGGGGCCAACGTCCTGACTTTC.